These 15 T cell receptor beta chains were all obtained from the same sample, sequenced in a study of lymphopenia after photon versus proton radiotherapy. Generated by immunoSEQ multiplex PCR, the TCRdb table keeps only in-frame clones and is missing some. Of 150,000 to 200,000 clones detected, less than 90% appear once; the ten largest clones hold approximately 4.8%. This material consisted of peripheral blood, taken from a patient treated with photon-based radiotherapy. These receptors all stem from a man aged 50 or older with gastric cancer.

This clone was picked up one time. The same CDR3 is also encoded by other DNA sequences in this sample. The rearrangement uses TRBV6-1 and TRBJ2-2, with 10 bases that match TRBD2. The germline gives CDR1 MNHNS, CDR2 SASEGT. The CDR3 is 15 residues long. J gave up 2 bases and V 6 bases, and 3 bases lay outside the gene matches. Here the CDR3 DNA reads TGTGCCAGCAGCGGACTAGCGGTAAACACCGGGGAGCTGTTTTTT. Translated, it gives CASSGLAVNTGELFF.

This sequence joins TRBV5-4 and TRBJ2-1, with 8 bases fitting TRBD2. The CDR3 loop spans 20 amino acids. V shed 4 bases and J 4 bases; nucleotides not matched to a gene: 22. Germline V gives CDR1 SGHNT, CDR2 YYREEE (reference sequence). This chain's CDR3 is CASSRGVAGRGRGSYNEQFF. CDR3 coding DNA: TGTGCCAGCAGCCGCGGGGTAGCGGGGAGAGGCCGAGGGTCTTACAATGAGCAGTTCTTC.

The chain links TRBV25-1 to TRBJ2-1; 13 bases agree with TRBD2. The CDR3 extends over 17 amino acids. Unmatched junction bases numbered 7, after V lost 6 bases and J lost 2 bases. Germline V gene sequence: CDR1 MGHDK, CDR2 SYGVNS. CDR3 nucleotide sequence: TGTGCCAGCAGAGCTCGACTAGCGGGAGGAACCTACAATGAGCAGTTCTTC. Protein: CASRARLAGGTYNEQFF.

This chain connects TRBV21-1 to TRBJ2-7; the table gives TRBD2 as D, unverified against the DNA. TRBV21-1 is reported as a pseudogene. The CDR3 runs 14 residues. CDR3 DNA: TGTGCCAGCAGCAAAAGGGGGGGTTCCTACGAGCAGTACTTC. It yields the protein CASSKRGGSYEQYF.

This sequence joins TRBV7-7 and TRBJ2-5; tentative D call: TRBD2 (7 bases). The CDR3 has 13 residues. Trimming removed 3 bases at V and 5 bases at J, with 10 bases between. Germline CDR1 reads SSHAT; CDR2 reads FNYEAQ (reference sequence). The CDR3 nucleotides are TGTGCCAGCAGCTTTGCGGGGGCTGAGACCCAGTACTTC. Its protein product is CASSFAGAETQYF.

This sequence joins TRBV6-6 and TRBJ2-7; 9 nucleotides match TRBD1. V lost 4 bases to trimming and J lost 3 bases; unmatched junction nucleotides: 4. The CDR3 has 14 residues. Germline V lookup: CDR1 MNHNY, CDR2 SVGAGI (reference sequence). CDR3 in amino acids: CASSLDRGYYEQYF. The CDR3, as DNA: TGTGCCAGCAGTTTGGACAGGGGATACTACGAGCAGTACTTC.

V usage is TRBV30 and J usage is TRBJ2-7, with D maybe TRBD2 (6 bases). This CDR3 region has 15 residues. The V gene lost 1 base and the J gene lost 7 bases, with 20 bases spanning the gap. Germline V gene data show CDR1 as GTSNPN and CDR2 as SVGIG (reference sequence). The CDR3 nucleotides are TGTGCCTGGAGTGGAGGGGATAGCGGCCCCCGTGAGCAGTACTTC. Translating it yields CAWSGGDSGPREQYF.

This sequence joins TRBV5-4 and TRBJ1-1; TRBD1 aligns across 8 bases. There are 16 residues in the CDR3. The junction had 8 bases not matched to a gene; V was cut back by 3 bases and J by 1 base. Looked up from germline, CDR1 is SGHNT and CDR2 is YYREEE (reference sequence). The CDR3: CASSSAQGARNTEAFF. The CDR3 DNA is TGTGCCAGCAGCTCCGCCCAGGGGGCGAGGAACACTGAAGCTTTCTTT.

The chain uses TRBV27 and TRBJ2-4; 9 bases are a match to TRBD1. The CDR3 covers 16 residues. Germline loops: CDR1 MNHEY, CDR2 SMNVEV (reference sequence). V lost 5 bases to trimming and J lost 2 bases; unmatched junction nucleotides: 7. The CDR3 DNA sequence: TGTGCCAGCAGTCTAAACAGGGGGCTAACCAAAAACATTCAGTACTTC. Amino acids: CASSLNRGLTKNIQYF.

The rearrangement uses TRBV6-5 and TRBJ2-1, with 8 bases matching TRBD2. The CDR3 sequence is 15 residues long. In germline, CDR1 is MNHEY, CDR2 SVGAGI. Trimming removed 0 bases from V and 7 bases from J; junction bases left unmatched: 5. CDR3 DNA: TGTGCCAGCAGTTACTCAGCGGGAGATCCGAATGAGCAGTTCTTC. Its translation is CASSYSAGDPNEQFF.

The V and J genes are TRBV6-5 and TRBJ1-2; 8 bases agree with TRBD1. The germline V gene has CDR1 MNHEY and CDR2 SVGAGI. V lost 7 bases and J lost 7; bases outside the gene matches: 5. This CDR3 contains 12 residues. As DNA, the CDR3 is TGTGCCAGCACCCCGACAGGGGTTGGCTACACCTTC. This encodes CASTPTGVGYTF.

The chain is built from TRBV27 and TRBJ2-7; tentatively, D is TRBD1 (6 bases). Germline V gene lookup returns CDR1 MNHEY and CDR2 SMNVEV (reference sequence). The CDR3 has 16 amino acids. Trimming took off 5 bases at V and 0 bases at J, with 17 bases between the two ends. The CDR3 coding sequence is TGTGCCAGCAGTGCCGCCGGCAGGGGTCACTCCTACGAGCAGTACTTC. Translating gives CASSAAGRGHSYEQYF.

The J gene is TRBJ2-7, the V gene TRBV28; D gene ambiguous. Germline V CDR1 and CDR2: MDHEN, SYDVKM. Between the trimmed V and J ends, which lost 7 bases and 4 bases, there was a span of 20 bases. The CDR3 runs 15 residues. CDR3 coding DNA: TGTGCCAGCACCATCAGGATGGGGATGCAGTACGAGCAGTACTTC. The encoded protein is CASTIRMGMQYEQYF.

This clone was detected only a few times. V is TRBV29-1 and J is TRBJ2-3; no clear D. CDR1 is SQVTM, CDR2 ANQGSEA, per germline. This CDR3 is 11 amino acids long. V was trimmed by 5 bases and J by 7 bases, leaving 10 bases between them. CDR3 protein: CSVLYANTQYF. CDR3 bases: TGCAGCGTTTTGTATGCCAATACGCAGTATTTT.

This sequence joins TRBV30 and TRBJ1-2; a weak D match, TRBD1 (6 bases). With 4 bases removed from V and 2 bases from J, the gap between germline ends came to 14 bases. CDR1 and CDR2 (germline): GTSNPN, SVGIG (reference sequence). This CDR3 is 14 amino acids long. CDR3 bases: TGTGCCTGGACCAGGGTCCAGGGGAACTATGGCTACACCTTC. Protein product: CAWTRVQGNYGYTF.